These T cell receptor beta chains were read from a single sample in a study of shared clonotypes between healthy human individuals. Produced via immunoSEQ multiplex PCR; TCRdb's table is partial and in-frame only. Among 1,500,000 or so clones listed, just under 99% were seen once. The sequencing input was naive CD4+ T cells sorted from blood. These TCRs come from a man under 40 in good health. The CDR3 runs from the conserved cysteine through the conserved F or W. The D gene is left open where the match is weak. Where a row states a size, it is once, few, many or the class of an expanded clone; other rows omit it.

V	J	size	D	CDR3	DNA
TRBV5-4	TRBJ2-2	NA	TRBD2	CASSFGAGGSGTGELFF	TGTGCCAGCAGCTTCGGTGCGGGAGGGTCGGGGACCGGGGAGCTGTTTTTT
TRBV7-9	TRBJ1-2	NA	NA	CASIPDRILLYGYTF	TGTGCCAGCATCCCCGACCGGATTTTACTCTATGGCTACACCTTC
TRBV2	TRBJ1-3	NA	NA	CASSAFSGNTIYF	TGTGCCAGCAGTGCCTTCTCTGGAAACACCATATATTTT
TRBV30	TRBJ2-7	NA	NA	CARGGSMVDSYEQYF	TGTGCCAGAGGGGGGAGTATGGTAGATTCCTACGAGCAGTACTTC
TRBV19	TRBJ2-4	NA	NA	CASSPLRSGAKNIQYF	TGTGCCAGTAGTCCTCTCCGGAGCGGGGCCAAAAACATTCAGTACTTC
TRBV9	TRBJ2-7	NA	TRBD2	CASSVASSGSWGEQYF	TGTGCCAGCAGCGTAGCATCTAGCGGGAGTTGGGGCGAGCAGTACTTC
TRBV28	TRBJ2-7	NA	NA	CASGTTYEQYF	TGTGCCAGCGGGACGACCTACGAGCAGTACTTC
TRBV10-3	TRBJ2-7	NA	NA	CAIAGGRASGVYEQYF	TGTGCCATCGCAGGGGGGAGGGCCAGCGGGGTCTACGAGCAGTACTTC
TRBV30	TRBJ2-3	NA	NA	CAWRPRSQQGPDTQYF	TGTGCCTGGAGACCTAGATCGCAGCAGGGGCCAGATACGCAGTATTTT
TRBV6-6	TRBJ2-7	NA	NA	CASSYSVAHSYEQYF	TGTGCCAGCAGTTACTCAGTGGCACACTCCTACGAGCAGTACTTC
TRBV11-2	TRBJ1-1	NA	NA	CASSSLTDTEAFF	TGTGCCAGCAGCAGCCTCACGGACACTGAAGCTTTCTTT
TRBV5-8	TRBJ2-3	NA	TRBD2	CASSPGGGAWDTQYF	TGTGCCAGCAGCCCGGGGGGGGGCGCTTGGGATACGCAGTATTTT
TRBV9	TRBJ2-5	NA	NA	CASSVDQETQYF	TGTGCCAGCAGCGTCGACCAGGAGACCCAGTACTTC
TRBV27	TRBJ2-7	NA	NA	CASSSPSGPYEQYF	TGTGCCAGCAGTTCACCTTCGGGACCTTACGAGCAGTACTTC
TRBV19	TRBJ2-7	once	TRBD2	CASSIRASGSYEQYF	TGTGCCAGTAGTATCCGTGCTAGCGGGAGTTACGAGCAGTACTTC
TRBV5-1	TRBJ2-5	NA	NA	CASSSGTRETQYF	TGCGCCAGCAGCTCGGGGACACGCGAGACCCAGTACTTC
TRBV19	TRBJ2-5	NA	TRBD1	CASSYDREETQYF	TGTGCCAGTAGTTACGACAGGGAAGAGACCCAGTACTTC
TRBV29-1	TRBJ2-3	NA	TRBD2	CSVERERADTQYF	TGCAGCGTTGAGCGGGAGCGGGCAGATACGCAGTATTTT
TRBV25-1	TRBJ2-1	once	TRBD2	CASSVGLALPLVENEQFF	TGTGCCAGCAGTGTGGGACTAGCGTTGCCCCTCGTGGAGAATGAGCAGTTCTTC
TRBV7-3	TRBJ2-1	NA	TRBD2	CASSQPGLGPSNEQFF	TGTGCCAGCAGTCAACCGGGACTAGGGCCCTCCAATGAGCAGTTCTTC
TRBV9	TRBJ1-1	NA	NA	CASSVGSGNTEAFF	TGTGCCAGCAGCGTAGGAAGCGGGAACACTGAAGCTTTCTTT
TRBV10-2	TRBJ2-1	NA	TRBD2	CASRALAGENNEQFF	TGCGCCAGCAGAGCTCTAGCGGGAGAAAACAATGAGCAGTTCTTC
TRBV6-1	TRBJ2-7	NA	NA	CASSAISNAGWGYEQYF	TGTGCCAGCAGTGCGATATCAAACGCCGGATGGGGGTACGAGCAGTACTTC
TRBV30	TRBJ2-5	NA	NA	CAWSVVETQYF	TGTGCCTGGAGTGTAGTGGAGACCCAGTACTTC
TRBV15	TRBJ2-7	NA	NA	CATSRKKAQGSYEQYF	TGTGCCACCAGCAGAAAGAAGGCCCAGGGCTCCTACGAGCAGTACTTC
TRBV7-8	TRBJ2-3	NA	TRBD2	CASSLELADTDTQYF	TGTGCCAGCAGCTTAGAACTAGCGGACACAGATACGCAGTATTTT
TRBV19	TRBJ2-7	NA	NA	CASSISQGGYEQYF	TGTGCCAGTAGTATTTCGCAGGGGGGATACGAGCAGTACTTC
TRBV19	TRBJ1-1	once	NA	CASSAGGSNTEAFF	TGTGCCAGTAGTGCCGGCGGATCGAACACTGAAGCTTTCTTT
TRBV29-1	TRBJ2-7	once	TRBD2	CSVDGGSTYEQYF	TGCAGCGTTGACGGGGGGTCAACCTACGAGCAGTACTTC
TRBV5-4	TRBJ2-1	NA	TRBD2	CASSTPGLGVNEQFF	TGTGCCAGCAGCACCCCGGGACTAGGGGTCAATGAGCAGTTCTTC
TRBV9	TRBJ2-1	NA	NA	CASSVELKVGAYNEQFF	TGTGCCAGCAGCGTAGAGCTGAAGGTGGGCGCCTACAATGAGCAGTTCTTC
TRBV27	TRBJ2-1	NA	NA	CASSLVAEHNEQFF	TGTGCCAGCAGTTTAGTCGCAGAGCACAATGAGCAGTTCTTC
TRBV10-3	TRBJ1-4	NA	TRBD1	CAIRGDRGPEKLFF	TGTGCCATCAGGGGAGACAGGGGGCCTGAAAAACTGTTTTTT
TRBV7-6	TRBJ1-1	NA	NA	CASSPLQIVSNTEAFF	TGTGCCAGCAGCCCGCTACAAATAGTGTCGAACACTGAAGCTTTCTTT
TRBV18	TRBJ2-3	NA	NA	CASSPVPGTDTQYF	TGTGCCAGCTCACCAGTTCCGGGCACAGATACGCAGTATTTT
TRBV7-2	TRBJ1-4	NA	NA	CASSLVSQPNEKLFF	TGTGCCAGCAGCTTAGTATCACAGCCTAATGAAAAACTGTTTTTT
TRBV2	TRBJ2-1	NA	NA	CATPPGTNNEQFF	TGTGCCACCCCCCCCGGGACCAACAATGAGCAGTTCTTC
TRBV19	TRBJ1-4	NA	NA	CASCQAGGNEKLFF	TGTGCCAGTTGTCAGGCGGGGGGTAATGAAAAACTGTTTTTT
TRBV15	TRBJ2-7	NA	NA	CATSEYPGLNYEQYF	TGTGCCACCAGCGAGTACCCGGGACTTAACTACGAGCAGTACTTC
TRBV7-6	TRBJ1-1	NA	TRBD1	CASSLETGINTEAFF	TGTGCCAGCAGCTTAGAGACAGGGATCAACACTGAAGCTTTCTTT
TRBV5-1	TRBJ2-1	NA	TRBD1	CASSTGTGSYNEQFF	TGCGCCAGCAGCACCGGGACAGGCTCCTACAATGAGCAGTTCTTC
TRBV15	TRBJ2-7	NA	NA	CATSRDYSGITSYEQYF	TGTGCCACCAGCAGAGATTACTCGGGAATCACATCCTACGAGCAGTACTTC
TRBV30	TRBJ1-2	NA	TRBD1	CAWSVVRQGAGGYTF	TGTGCCTGGAGTGTTGTCAGGCAGGGGGCTGGTGGCTACACCTTC
TRBV27	TRBJ2-7	NA	NA	CASSSLLARGTYEQYF	TGTGCCAGCAGTTCACTCCTAGCGAGGGGGACTTACGAGCAGTACTTC
TRBV5-1	TRBJ2-4	NA	TRBD2	CASSLAGGTFGNIQYF	TGCGCCAGCAGCTTGGCCGGGGGGACTTTTGGGAACATTCAGTACTTC
TRBV29-1	TRBJ2-4	NA	NA	CSAGLLAKNIQYF	TGCAGCGCCGGGCTCCTAGCCAAAAACATTCAGTACTTC
TRBV7-2	TRBJ2-7	NA	TRBD1	CASSLDFQGAAYAQYF	TGTGCCAGCAGCTTAGATTTCCAGGGGGCTGCCTATGCGCAGTACTTC
TRBV18	TRBJ2-2	NA	NA	CASSLEPRGTGELFF	TGTGCCAGCTCGCTCGAGCCCCGTGGCACCGGGGAGCTGTTTTTT
TRBV30	TRBJ2-7	NA	NA	CAWSDQIAVPYEQYF	TGTGCCTGGAGTGACCAAATAGCGGTCCCCTACGAGCAGTACTTC
TRBV4-1	TRBJ2-5	NA	TRBD2	CASSQRETGASGTQETQYF	TGCGCCAGCAGCCAAAGGGAAACGGGGGCTAGCGGGACTCAAGAGACCCAGTACTTC
TRBV6-5	TRBJ2-7	NA	TRBD2	CASSPRTSGPKWYF	TGTGCCAGCAGTCCCCGGACTAGCGGGCCGAAGTGGTACTTC
TRBV9	TRBJ1-5	NA	NA	CASSVGWALNQPQHF	TGTGCCAGCAGCGTAGGTTGGGCCCTCAATCAGCCCCAGCATTTT
TRBV2	TRBJ2-7	NA	TRBD1	CASSEGPDRGLYEQYF	TGTGCCAGCAGTGAAGGCCCGGACAGGGGGCTCTACGAGCAGTACTTC
TRBV6-1	TRBJ1-2	NA	TRBD1	CASSEAGQGGSYTF	TGTGCCAGCAGTGAAGCCGGACAGGGGGGAAGCTACACCTTC
TRBV2	TRBJ2-7	once	TRBD1	CACTTGTGAYEQYF	TGTGCCTGCACCACCGGGACAGGGGCATACGAGCAGTACTTC